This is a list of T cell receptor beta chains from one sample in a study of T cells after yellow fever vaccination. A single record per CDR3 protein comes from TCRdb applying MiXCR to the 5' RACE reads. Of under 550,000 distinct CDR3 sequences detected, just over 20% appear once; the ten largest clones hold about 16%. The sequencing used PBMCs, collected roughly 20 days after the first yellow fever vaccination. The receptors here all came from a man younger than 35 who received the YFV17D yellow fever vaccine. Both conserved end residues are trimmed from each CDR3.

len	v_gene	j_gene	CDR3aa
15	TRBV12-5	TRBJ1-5	ASGFGPLLTGNQPQH
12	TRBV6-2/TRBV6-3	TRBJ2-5	ASSSSGGEETQY
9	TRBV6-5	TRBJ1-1	ASSYGGEAF
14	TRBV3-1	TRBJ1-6	ASSQEPAAYNSPLH
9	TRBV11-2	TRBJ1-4	ASSQGEKLF
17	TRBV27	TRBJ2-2	ASVVGGSGGKRRTGELF
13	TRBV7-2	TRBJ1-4	ASSLGPQANEKLF
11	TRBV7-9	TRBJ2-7	ASGHRGTYEQY
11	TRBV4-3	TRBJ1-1	ASSQDIRAGAF
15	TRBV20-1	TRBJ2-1	SASSGQGPFRSREQF
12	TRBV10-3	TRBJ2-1	ASGAPSSYNEQF
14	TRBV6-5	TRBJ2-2	ASSYFRTGHTGELF
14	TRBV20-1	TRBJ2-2	SARPLAGLGAGELF
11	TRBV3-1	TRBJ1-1	ASSQEGGTEAF
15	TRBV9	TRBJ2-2	ASSVGRTGGGTGELF
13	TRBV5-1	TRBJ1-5	ASFLGTDSNQPQH
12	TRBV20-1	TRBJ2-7	SARDGEYPYEQY
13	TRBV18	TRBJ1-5	ASSPPGQGGQPQH
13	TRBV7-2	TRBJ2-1	ASSPNRVSYNEQF
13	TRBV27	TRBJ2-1	ASSLILAGEGEQF
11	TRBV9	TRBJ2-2	ASSSRATGELF
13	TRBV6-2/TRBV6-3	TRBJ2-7	ASSFLAGAFYEQY
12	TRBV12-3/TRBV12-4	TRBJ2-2	ASRDTSNTGELF
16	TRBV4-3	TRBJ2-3	ASSQEMGRVPSTDTQY
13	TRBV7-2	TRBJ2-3	ASSLRGGLGNTQY
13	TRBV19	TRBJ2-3	ASSIAPRDPDTQY